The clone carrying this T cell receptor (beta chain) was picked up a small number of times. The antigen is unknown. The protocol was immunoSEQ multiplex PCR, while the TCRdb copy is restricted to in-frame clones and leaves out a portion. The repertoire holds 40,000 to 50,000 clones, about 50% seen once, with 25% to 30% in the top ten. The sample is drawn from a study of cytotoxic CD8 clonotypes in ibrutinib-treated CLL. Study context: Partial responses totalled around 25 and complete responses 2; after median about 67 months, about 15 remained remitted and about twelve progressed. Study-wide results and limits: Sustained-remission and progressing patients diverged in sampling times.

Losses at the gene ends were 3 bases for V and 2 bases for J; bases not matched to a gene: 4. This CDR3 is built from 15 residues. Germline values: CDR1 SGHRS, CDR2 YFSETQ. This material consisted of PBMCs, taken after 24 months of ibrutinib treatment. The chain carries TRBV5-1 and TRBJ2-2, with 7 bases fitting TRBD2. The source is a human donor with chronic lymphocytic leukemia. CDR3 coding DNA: TGCGCCAGCAGCTCACGACTAGCAAACACCGGGGAGCTGTTTTTT. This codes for CASSSRLANTGELFF.